This TCR beta chain was observed in a study of cytomegalovirus exposure and HLA in healthy donors. J lost 6 bases, V lost 6 bases, and 6 bases had no gene match. This CDR3 has 13 residues. Germline assignment: CDR1 KGHSH and CDR2 LQKENI. Regarding this clone: Its antigen is undetermined.

Whole-study findings and limits: As a later analysis revealed, most CMV-associated TCR beta chains appeared HLA-restricted. It was in a later analysis that TCR association rates were seen to vary by HLA locus, highest for DRB1 and lowest for HLA-C. For TCR beta chains, V- and J-gene trimming was later linked to a missense DCLRE1C variant.

In the PCR, 60 Vbeta and 13 Jbeta primers were used. TCRdb's copy holds only in-frame clones and misses some; the assay was immunoSEQ multiplex PCR. The sample has 150,000 to 200,000 clones, over 75% seen once. Sequenced input: PBMCs. The rearrangement uses TRBV18 and TRBJ2-7; the match to TRBD1 covers 9 bases. This clonotype was obtained from a man between 35 and 55 years old in good health and CMV-seropositive. The CDR3 DNA is TGTGCCAGCTCGGGACAGGGTGGAGGCGAGCAGTACTTC. It specifies CASSGQGGGEQYF.